This T cell receptor (beta chain) was found in a study of spatial heterogeneity in lung cancer. Findings of the study overall: Detection of ubiquitous tumor TCRs in blood was higher at resection than follow-up.

As for time point: sample taken at primary tumor resection. The donor group consisted of under 90 patients who had untreated, early-stage non-small cell lung cancer. Unsorted whole RNA of tumor, nontumor lung or frozen PBMC was sequenced. On this clonotype itself: Antigen specificity is unknown.

Germline values: CDR1 SEHNR, CDR2 FQNEAQ (reference sequence). Trimming took off 1 base at V and 5 bases at J, with 14 bases between the two ends. The CDR3 is 15 amino acids. A unique molecular identifier was attached to every TCR cDNA molecule. MiXCR, applied by TCRdb to the 5' RACE reads, yields one record per CDR3 protein. The sample has 39,000 or so distinct CDR3 sequences; around 7.5% are singletons. The rearrangement joins TRBV7-9 to TRBJ1-2; weak D call: TRBD1 (5 bases). Source: PBMCs, taken at surgery. This receptor was obtained from a male donor with early-stage non-small cell lung cancer. The DNA of the CDR3 is TGTGCCAGCAGCTTAGGTGGGGACGGGAGTTATGGCTACACCTTC. It codes for CASSLGGDGSYGYTF. The full variable domain, with the rest looked up from reference TRBV7-9 and TRBJ1-2, is DTGVSQNPRHKITKRGQNVTFRCDPISEHNRLYWYRQTLGQGPEFLTYFQNEAQLEKSRLLSDRFSAERPKGSFSTLEIQRTEQGDSAMYLCASSLGGDGSYGYTFGSGTRLTVV.